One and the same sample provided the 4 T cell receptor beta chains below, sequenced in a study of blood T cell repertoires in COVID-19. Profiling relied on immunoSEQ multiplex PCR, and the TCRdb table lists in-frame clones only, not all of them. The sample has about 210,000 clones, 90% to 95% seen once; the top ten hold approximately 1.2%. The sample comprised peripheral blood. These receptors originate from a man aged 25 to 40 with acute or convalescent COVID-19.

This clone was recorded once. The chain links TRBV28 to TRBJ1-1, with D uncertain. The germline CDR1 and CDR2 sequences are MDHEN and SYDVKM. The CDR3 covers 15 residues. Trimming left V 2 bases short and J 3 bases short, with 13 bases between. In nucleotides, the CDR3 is TGTGCCAGCAGTTTAGGTCCGGGGATGGACACTGAAGCTTTCTTT. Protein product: CASSLGPGMDTEAFF.

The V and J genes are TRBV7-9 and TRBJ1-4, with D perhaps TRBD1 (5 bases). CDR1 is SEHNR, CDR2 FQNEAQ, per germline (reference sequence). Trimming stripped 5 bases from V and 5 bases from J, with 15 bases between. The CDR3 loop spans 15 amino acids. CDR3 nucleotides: TGTGCCAGCAGCGCAAACAGGCGAGCCAATGAAAAACTGTTTTTT. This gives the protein CASSANRRANEKLFF.

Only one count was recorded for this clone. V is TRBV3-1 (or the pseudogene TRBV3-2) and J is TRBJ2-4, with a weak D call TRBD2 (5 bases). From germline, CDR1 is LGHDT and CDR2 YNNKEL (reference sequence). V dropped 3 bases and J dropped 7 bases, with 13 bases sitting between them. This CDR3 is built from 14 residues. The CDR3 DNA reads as TGTGCCAGCAGCCAGGCTAGCATTCGGAACATTCAGTACTTC. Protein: CASSQASIRNIQYF.

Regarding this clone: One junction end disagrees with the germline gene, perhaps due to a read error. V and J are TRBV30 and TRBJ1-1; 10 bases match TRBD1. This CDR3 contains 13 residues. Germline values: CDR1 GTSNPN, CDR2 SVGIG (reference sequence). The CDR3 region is CAWSPRQGARGIF. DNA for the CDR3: TGTGCCTGGAGTCCACGACAGGGGGCGCGAGGAATCTTT.